These 15 T cell receptor beta chains originate from one sample sequenced in a study of T-cell memory formation after mild COVID-19. TCRdb used MiXCR to reprocess the 5' RACE reads, holding one entry per CDR3 protein. The data show around 450,000 distinct CDR3 sequences, less than 25% seen once. The sample taken for sequencing was PBMCs or a T cell subset sorted from them (not recorded which). The receptors shown here come from an adult woman who had mild COVID-19 (a few samples of this study predate the infection). Cell type and time point are not known.

This clonotype was recorded many times. V usage is TRBV6-5 and J usage is TRBJ2-5; D gene unclear. Germline V CDR1 and CDR2: MNHEY, SVGAGI. This CDR3 has 15 amino acids. V was clipped by 1 base and J by 3 bases, with 12 bases between them. The CDR3 here is CASSYFDSWEETQYF. The CDR3 DNA follows: TGTGCCAGCAGTTACTTTGACTCGTGGGAAGAGACCCAGTACTTC.

There are a few counts of this clonotype. This chain uses TRBV7-9 with TRBJ2-7; TRBD1 matches 10 bases. The germline V gene has CDR1 SEHNR and CDR2 FQNEAQ (reference sequence). CDR3 size: 15 residues. J was trimmed by 3 bases and V by 5 bases; bases with no gene match: 7. The CDR3 nucleotides are TGTGCCAGCAGCGATGCGGGACAGGGGTACTACGAGCAGTACTTC. This gives the protein CASSDAGQGYYEQYF.

This clonotype was picked up many times. The chain has TRBV11-3 and TRBJ1-2; D gene unclear. There are 14 residues in the CDR3. Deletions cut 4 bases from V and 1 base from J, with 10 bases between. CDR1 and CDR2 (germline): SGHNT, YENEEA. The CDR3 region has the DNA TGTGCCAGCAGCTCAGACGGAAATAACTATGGCTACACCTTC. Its translation: CASSSDGNNYGYTF.

The V call is TRBV4-3, the J call TRBJ2-1; weak D call: TRBD1 (6 bases). This CDR3 comprises 14 residues. In germline, CDR1 is LGHNA, CDR2 YSLEER. With 5 bases removed from V and 8 bases from J, the gap between germline ends came to 16 bases. The CDR3 region has the DNA TGCGCCAGCAGCGGCGCAGGGGCTTTCGATGAGCAGTTCTTC. This encodes CASSGAGAFDEQFF.

The chain combines TRBV20-1 with TRBJ1-5; maybe TRBD1 (5 bases). V shed 1 base and J shed 5 bases, with 12 bases lying between them. The CDR3 covers 14 residues. The germline V gene has CDR1 DFQATT and CDR2 SNEGSKA (reference sequence). The CDR3 is CSARGGTRYQPQHF. CDR3 DNA sequence: TGCAGTGCTAGAGGGGGCACGCGGTATCAGCCCCAGCATTTT.

In this sample, this clonotype turned up a few times. The chain is built from TRBV7-9 and TRBJ2-2, with 7 bases matching TRBD2. Germline V gene sequence: CDR1 SEHNR, CDR2 FQNEAQ (reference sequence). The CDR3 covers 17 residues. V shed 1 base, J shed 2 bases, and the junction held 7 bases outside the gene matches. This CDR3 reads CASSLGDREANTGELFF. The CDR3 bases are TGTGCCAGCAGCTTAGGTGACCGGGAGGCCAACACCGGGGAGCTGTTTTTT.

This clonotype has more than one count but fewer than ten. The chain carries TRBV11-2 and TRBJ2-7; D unclear. Trimming shortened V by 2 bases and J by 0 bases, and 8 bases separated the two germline ends. The germline V gene has CDR1 SGHAT and CDR2 FQNNGV. The CDR3 has 14 residues. CDR3 amino acids: CASSLTRSSYEQYF. For the CDR3, the DNA is TGTGCCAGCAGCTTAACCAGGAGCTCCTACGAGCAGTACTTC.

The rearrangement uses TRBV5-6 and TRBJ1-3; D gene uncertain. V dropped 3 bases and J dropped 3 bases, with 7 bases sitting between them. Germline values: CDR1 SGHDT, CDR2 YYEEEE. CDR3 length equals 13 residues. Here the CDR3 DNA reads TGTGCCAGCAGCTCCGCAGTTGGAAACACCATATATTTT. Amino acid sequence: CASSSAVGNTIYF.

The chain joins TRBV6-1 to TRBJ1-5, with D possibly being TRBD1 (5 bases). CDR1 and CDR2 (germline): MNHNS, SASEGT. The CDR3 consists of 13 residues. V dropped 8 bases and J dropped 5 bases, with 13 bases sitting between them. CDR3 nucleotides: TGTGCCAGCTTGGTGGGGGGGGATCAGCCCCAGCATTTT. It encodes CASLVGGDQPQHF.

V is TRBV6-5 and J is TRBJ2-6, with D unclear. Germline V lookup: CDR1 MNHEY, CDR2 SVGAGI. V was shortened by 6 bases and J by 4 bases, with 10 bases between the two germline ends. The CDR3 has 14 residues. CDR3 nucleotides: TGTGCCAGCAGGGACCCGGCGGGGGCCAACGTCCTGACTTTC. It specifies CASRDPAGANVLTF.

The chain uses TRBV13 and TRBJ2-7, with D possibly being TRBD2 (5 bases). Germline CDR1 reads PRHDT; CDR2 reads FYEKMQ (reference sequence). V lost 0 bases to trimming and J lost 4 bases, with 10 bases between them. The length of the CDR3 is 14 residues. CDR3 nucleotides: TGTGCCAGCAGCTTAGGCTGGGGAGAGTACGAGCAGTACTTC. It translates to CASSLGWGEYEQYF.

The rearrangement uses TRBV12-3 or TRBV12-4 and TRBJ1-1; D is perhaps TRBD1 (6 bases). The ends were cut back, 4 bases at V and 5 bases at J, with 14 bases in the middle. The CDR3 spans 14 residues. The CDR3 region is CASSWTAGDTEAFF. The CDR3 DNA follows: TGTGCCAGCAGTTGGACAGCGGGGGATACTGAAGCTTTCTTT.

There are a few counts of this clonotype. This rearrangement joins TRBV30 to TRBJ1-6, with TRBD1 as a possible D gene (6 bases). CDR1 and CDR2 from the germline V gene are GTSNPN and SVGIG (reference sequence). V dropped 3 bases and J dropped 3 bases, with 6 bases sitting between them. The CDR3 covers 13 residues. DNA of the CDR3: TGTGCCTGGAGGGACAGCTATAATTCACCCCTCCACTTT. Amino acids: CAWRDSYNSPLHF.

A few counts support this clonotype. This chain connects TRBV20-1 to TRBJ2-1; D unresolved. The CDR3 is 11 amino acids. The germline V and J ends were trimmed by 5 bases and 10 bases, with 12 bases remaining between them. CDR1 and CDR2 from the germline V gene are DFQATT and SNEGSKA (reference sequence). The CDR3 nucleotides read TGCAGTGCTCCCTCATATCGGGAGCAGTTCTTC. This gives the protein CSAPSYREQFF.

V and J are TRBV12-3 or TRBV12-4 and TRBJ1-2, with unresolved D. The V end lost 5 bases, the J end lost 4 bases, and 11 bases lay between the germline ends. This CDR3 is built from 13 residues. CDR3 sequence reads: CASSLAAFYGYTF. The CDR3 DNA reads as TGTGCCAGCAGTCTCGCGGCCTTCTATGGCTACACCTTC.